The present TCR beta chain was sequenced within a study of monozygotic twins with inflammatory bowel disease. Nested amplification of TCRalpha and TCRbeta cDNA involved two PCRs of roughly 17 and 9 cycles. With the 5' RACE reads reprocessed, TCRdb shows one record per CDR3 protein and no DNA. Its table records 400,000 or so distinct CDR3 sequences. This CDR3 comprises 13 residues. Looked up from germline, CDR1 is SGDLS and CDR2 is YYNGEE. This sequence originates from a human donor with ulcerative colitis or Crohn's disease, or a healthy co-twin of an affected twin (not recorded which). Sequenced input: blood. The chain couples TRBV9 to TRBJ2-2; the TCRdb D gene call, TRBD1, has no DNA to confirm it. Here the CDR3 reads CASSIKGIGELFF.